A selection of T cell receptor beta chains follows, all from one sample in a study of blood T cell repertoires in COVID-19. TCRdb keeps only in-frame clones here, not all; method: immunoSEQ multiplex PCR. In the table there are around 300,000 clones, approximately 90% of which are singletons. What was sequenced was peripheral blood. These receptors all come from a man between 18 and 35 years old with active or convalescent COVID-19. CDR3s leave out the opening cysteine and the closing phenylalanine or tryptophan. D genes are given only for firm matches. Expanded clones get a size class; other rows say once, few or many, or leave the size out.

CDR3aa: ASSQDARVGNQPQH
j_gene: TRBJ1-5
abundance: -
v_gene: TRBV4-2
d_gene: -

CDR3aa: ASRLGGKETQY
j_gene: TRBJ2-5
abundance: -
v_gene: TRBV7-9
d_gene: -

CDR3aa: SVLDRDYT
j_gene: TRBJ1-2
abundance: once
v_gene: TRBV29-1
d_gene: TRBD1

CDR3aa: ASSFYTGGQPQH
j_gene: TRBJ1-5
abundance: -
v_gene: TRBV28
d_gene: -

CDR3aa: ASGTTNYGYT
j_gene: TRBJ1-2
abundance: -
v_gene: TRBV28
d_gene: -

CDR3aa: ASSFSSGGYNEQF
j_gene: TRBJ2-1
abundance: -
v_gene: TRBV7-2
d_gene: TRBD2

CDR3aa: ASGGGYQETQY
j_gene: TRBJ2-5
abundance: -
v_gene: TRBV7-2
d_gene: -

CDR3aa: ASSARPGTGGNSPLH
j_gene: TRBJ1-6
abundance: -
v_gene: TRBV19
d_gene: TRBD1

CDR3aa: ASSGPSGQETQY
j_gene: TRBJ2-5
abundance: -
v_gene: TRBV2
d_gene: -

CDR3aa: ASSEERVQDTQY
j_gene: TRBJ2-3
abundance: -
v_gene: TRBV10-2
d_gene: -

CDR3aa: ASSILPGQGHEKLF
j_gene: TRBJ1-4
abundance: -
v_gene: TRBV19
d_gene: TRBD1

CDR3aa: ASSGGLDLSTDTQY
j_gene: TRBJ2-3
abundance: -
v_gene: TRBV5-1
d_gene: -

CDR3aa: ASSLRGGSSGNTIY
j_gene: TRBJ1-3
abundance: -
v_gene: TRBV27
d_gene: -

CDR3aa: ASSSPSGSTDTQY
j_gene: TRBJ2-3
abundance: -
v_gene: TRBV7-2
d_gene: TRBD2

CDR3aa: ASSQDFRGPWSYGYT
j_gene: TRBJ1-2
abundance: -
v_gene: TRBV4-3
d_gene: -

CDR3aa: ASTLRWKNIQY
j_gene: TRBJ2-4
abundance: -
v_gene: TRBV2
d_gene: -

CDR3aa: ASRGPGTVHGYT
j_gene: TRBJ1-2
abundance: -
v_gene: TRBV25-1
d_gene: TRBD1

CDR3aa: ASSQGRLAGHGETQY
j_gene: TRBJ2-5
abundance: -
v_gene: TRBV3-1/TRBV3-2
d_gene: TRBD2

CDR3aa: ASSFRGLNTGELF
j_gene: TRBJ2-2
abundance: once
v_gene: TRBV11-2
d_gene: -

CDR3aa: ASRGRGNEQF
j_gene: TRBJ2-1
abundance: -
v_gene: TRBV5-8
d_gene: TRBD1

CDR3aa: ASSKLAGGFYEQY
j_gene: TRBJ2-7
abundance: once
v_gene: TRBV19
d_gene: TRBD2

CDR3aa: ASRSDRGGTEAF
j_gene: TRBJ1-1
abundance: -
v_gene: TRBV6-5
d_gene: TRBD1

CDR3aa: ASSSPGQGYNEQF
j_gene: TRBJ2-1
abundance: once
v_gene: TRBV5-8
d_gene: TRBD1

CDR3aa: AISESVASGASTDTQY
j_gene: TRBJ2-3
abundance: -
v_gene: TRBV10-3
d_gene: TRBD2

CDR3aa: ASRLTVGELF
j_gene: TRBJ2-2
abundance: once
v_gene: TRBV12-3/TRBV12-4
d_gene: -

CDR3aa: AISESRLAEQY
j_gene: TRBJ2-7
abundance: -
v_gene: TRBV10-3
d_gene: TRBD2

CDR3aa: ASSPGTSGRETQY
j_gene: TRBJ2-5
abundance: -
v_gene: TRBV7-3
d_gene: TRBD2

CDR3aa: ASSPLTAAF
j_gene: TRBJ1-1
abundance: -
v_gene: TRBV6-6
d_gene: -

CDR3aa: ASSLMSGRVHEQF
j_gene: TRBJ2-1
abundance: -
v_gene: TRBV28
d_gene: -

CDR3aa: ASSTFLPSGGYTGELF
j_gene: TRBJ2-2
abundance: -
v_gene: TRBV5-1
d_gene: TRBD2